The 28 T cell receptor beta chains reported below all come from one sample, sequenced in a study of blood T cells in healthy people across ages. Primers used in a second PCR of about 7 to 12 cycles were a sample-barcoded 5' primer and a J-beta primer mix. MiXCR, applied by TCRdb to the 5' RACE reads, yields one record per CDR3 protein. The data show over 600,000 distinct CDR3 sequences, with roughly three fifths seen just once and around a quarter held by the top ten. The sequencing input was blood. These receptors were taken from a man aged 40-50 years in good health.

This chain joins TRBV20-1 and TRBJ2-3; D gene unclear. The germline gives CDR1 DFQATT, CDR2 SNEGSKA (reference sequence). The CDR3 runs to 15 residues. Trimming took off 1 base at V and 2 bases at J, with 13 bases between the two ends. CDR3 bases: TGCAGTGCTAGAGGACGGCCGGAAAACACAGATACGCAGTATTTT. The encoded protein is CSARGRPENTDTQYF.

The chain combines TRBV7-2 with TRBJ2-7, with a tentative D call TRBD1 (6 bases). Germline values: CDR1 SGHTA, CDR2 FQGNSA. V lost 2 bases to trimming and J lost 0 bases, with 11 bases between them. The CDR3 covers 15 residues. In DNA, the CDR3 is TGTGCCAGCAGCTTATACAGGGATCGCTCCTACGAGCAGTACTTC. Its translation: CASSLYRDRSYEQYF. Complete variable domain (other parts from reference TRBV7-2 and TRBJ2-7): GAGVSQSPSNKVTEKGKDVELRCDPISGHTALYWYRQSLGQGLEFLIYFQGNSAPDKSGLPSDRFSAERTGGSVSTLTIQRTQQEDSAVYLCASSLYRDRSYEQYFGPGTRLTVT.

The CDR3 is CASSLAGQEIYEQYF. The DNA for the CDR3 is TGTGCCAGCAGCTTAGCGGGACAAGAAATCTACGAGCAGTACTTC. The chain recombines TRBV7-2 with TRBJ2-7; tentatively, D is TRBD1 (6 bases). V lost 0 bases and J 3 bases, leaving 12 bases between the germline ends. The CDR3 consists of 15 residues. CDR1 and CDR2 (germline): SGHTA, FQGNSA.

This clonotype was counted between two and nine times. The V gene is TRBV14, the J gene TRBJ1-5; no reliable D call. Germline V gene data show CDR1 as SGHDN and CDR2 as FVKESK. This CDR3 spans 13 amino acids. V was cut by 1 base and J by 8 bases, with 9 bases left in between. The CDR3 protein is CASSQGGLEPQHF. The CDR3 DNA follows: TGTGCCAGCAGCCAAGGAGGTCTGGAGCCCCAGCATTTT.

The gene calls are TRBV7-6 and TRBJ2-3; tentative D call: TRBD1 (6 bases). The CDR3 is made up of 16 amino acids. Germline CDR1 SGHVS, CDR2 FNYEAQ. Trimming stripped 4 bases from V and 0 bases from J, with 14 bases between. The CDR3 is CASSSGQFPSTDTQYF. DNA of the CDR3: TGTGCCAGCAGCTCAGGACAGTTCCCTAGCACAGATACGCAGTATTTT.

The genes are TRBV2 and TRBJ1-1, with D maybe TRBD1 (5 bases). The CDR3 runs 14 residues. V was shortened by 3 bases and J by 5 bases, with 13 bases between the two germline ends. From germline, CDR1 is SNHLY and CDR2 FYNNEI. CDR3 bases: TGTGCCAGCAGTGAGCGTGGGGGTCCGACTGAAGCTTTCTTT. Amino acids: CASSERGGPTEAFF.

This clonotype was counted only a few times. The rearrangement joins TRBV27 to TRBJ2-4, with 12 positions matching TRBD2. The DNA end favors TRBJ2-7, so the J call may be wrong. This CDR3 comprises 18 residues. Germline loops: CDR1 MNHEY, CDR2 SMNVEV (reference sequence). The CDR3, as DNA: TGTGCCAGCAGTCAGTCCGGCTTTCTAGCGGGAGGGCCCCACGAGCAGTACTTC. It yields the protein CASSQSGFLAGGPHEQYF.

This chain links TRBV4-2 with TRBJ1-6; 7 bases are shared with TRBD1. V lost 4 bases, J lost 9 bases, and 27 bases stayed unmatched. Germline values: CDR1 LGHNA, CDR2 YNFKEQ. The CDR3 length is 21 residues. The CDR3 sequence: CASSLNQVSHRGSDWGSPLHF. The CDR3 DNA follows: TGTGCCAGCAGCCTGAACCAAGTCAGCCACAGGGGTTCAGACTGGGGTTCACCCCTCCACTTT.

In this sample, this clonotype turned up once. The rearrangement links TRBV6-5 to TRBJ1-1; D uncertain. The germline CDR1 and CDR2 sequences are MNHEY and SVGAGI. Trimming left V 0 bases short and J 3 bases short, with 11 bases between. The CDR3 has 15 residues. CDR3 DNA sequence: TGTGCCAGCAGTTACTCTTCCAGCGTGGACACTGAAGCTTTCTTT. Its protein product is CASSYSSSVDTEAFF.

The rearrangement joins TRBV9 to TRBJ2-1, with 9 bases that match TRBD2. The germline V gene encodes CDR1 SGDLS and CDR2 YYNGEE. The CDR3 loop spans 13 amino acids. V shed 3 bases, J shed 9 bases, and the junction held 4 bases outside the gene matches. CDR3: CASSGGREGEQFF. In DNA, the CDR3 is TGTGCCAGCAGCGGAGGGCGGGAGGGTGAGCAGTTCTTC.

This clonotype was seen a handful of times. The chain employs TRBV28 and TRBJ2-7; 9 bases align to TRBD2. The CDR3 runs to 15 residues. CDR1 and CDR2 (germline): MDHEN, SYDVKM. J was trimmed by 2 bases and V by 7 bases; bases with no gene match: 9. CDR3 loop: CASNPSGRTTYEQYF. In nucleotides, the CDR3 is TGTGCCAGCAACCCCAGCGGGAGGACCACCTACGAGCAGTACTTC.

This clonotype occurred a few times. The CDR3 loop is CASSLNGGTQETQYF. In DNA, the CDR3 is TGTGCCAGCAGCTTAAATGGCGGGACGCAAGAGACCCAGTACTTC. This rearrangement joins TRBV7-3 to TRBJ2-5; weak D call: TRBD2 (6 bases). Germline CDR1 reads SGHTA; CDR2 reads FQGTGA. Deletions cut 1 base from V and 2 bases from J, with 11 bases between. The length of the CDR3 is 15 residues.

V is TRBV7-9 and J is TRBJ2-6; D is unresolved. V dropped 2 bases and J dropped 1 base, with 9 bases sitting between them. The CDR3 runs to 16 residues. Per the germline V gene, CDR1 is SEHNR and CDR2 is FQNEAQ (reference sequence). CDR3 sequence reads: CASSLCELSGANVLTF. For the CDR3, the DNA is TGTGCCAGCAGCTTATGCGAGTTGTCTGGGGCCAACGTCCTGACTTTC.

The V gene is TRBV5-1, the J gene TRBJ2-7, with D possibly TRBD2 on 6 matching bases. The V gene lost 4 bases and the J gene lost 3 bases, with 11 bases spanning the gap. CDR3 length equals 13 residues. Germline V gene sequence: CDR1 SGHRS, CDR2 YFSETQ. The CDR3 DNA reads TGCGCCAGCAGCCGGGAGCCCCACTACGAGCAGTACTTC. It codes for CASSREPHYEQYF.

This clonotype was observed many times. The chain couples TRBV29-1 to TRBJ2-7; 9 nucleotides line up with TRBD1. V shed 7 bases and J 3 bases; nucleotides not matched to a gene: 7. Germline CDR1 reads SQVTM; CDR2 reads ANQGSEA. This CDR3 spans 13 amino acids. CDR3 amino acids: CSGQPGQGYEQYF. CDR3 nucleotide sequence: TGCAGCGGCCAGCCGGGACAGGGCTACGAGCAGTACTTC.

The CDR3 reads CATSDRARPTDTQYF. CDR3 nucleotide sequence: TGTGCCACCAGCGACCGGGCCCGGCCCACAGATACGCAGTATTTT. V usage is TRBV15 and J usage is TRBJ2-3; D unclear. CDR3 length: 15 residues. Trimming removed 5 bases from V and 2 bases from J, with 14 bases in between. The germline V gene has CDR1 LNHNV and CDR2 YYDKDF (reference sequence).

The chain links TRBV15 to TRBJ2-7; TRBD1 matches at 8 bases. The CDR3 covers 12 residues. V was clipped by 3 bases and J by 5 bases; unmatched bases: 0. Germline V gene sequence: CDR1 LNHNV, CDR2 YYDKDF (reference sequence). The CDR3 DNA reads TGTGCCACCAGCAGGACAGGGGACGAGCAGTACTTC. Translating it yields CATSRTGDEQYF.

J is TRBJ1-2 and V is TRBV20-1; perhaps TRBD1 as D (5 bases). Trimming removed 6 bases at V and 4 bases at J, with 15 bases between. The CDR3 is 13 amino acids. CDR1 is DFQATT and CDR2 is SNEGSKA in the germline V gene (reference sequence). DNA of the CDR3: TGCAGTGCCCTGGGTACAGGTAGCTATGGCTACACCTTC. This sequence encodes CSALGTGSYGYTF.

The chain combines TRBV20-1 with TRBJ1-1, with D possibly matching TRBD1 (5 bases). There are 14 residues in the CDR3. CDR1 is DFQATT and CDR2 is SNEGSKA in the germline V gene (reference sequence). V dropped 5 bases and J dropped 2 bases, with 15 bases sitting between them. CDR3 DNA: TGCAGTGCTGGGGGGAGTAGGGGCAACACTGAAGCTTTCTTT. This encodes CSAGGSRGNTEAFF.

The rearrangement joins TRBV5-1 to TRBJ2-7; possible D gene TRBD2, 6 bases. This CDR3 is 15 amino acids long. The germline gives CDR1 SGHRS, CDR2 YFSETQ. V was shortened by 3 bases and J by 4 bases, with 17 bases between the two germline ends. The CDR3 protein is CASSSYRDFRYEQYF. In nucleotides, the CDR3 is TGCGCCAGCAGCTCATACCGGGACTTTCGGTACGAGCAGTACTTC.

The rearrangement uses TRBV12-3 or TRBV12-4 and TRBJ1-2; the D gene is possibly TRBD1 (5 bases). The CDR3 consists of 11 residues. V lost 8 bases to trimming and J lost 8 bases, with 12 bases between them. Here the CDR3 DNA reads TGTGCCAGCCAGGGCTTAGGGGGCTACACCTTC. This encodes CASQGLGGYTF.

This chain links TRBV5-1 with TRBJ2-1; TRBD2 matches at 8 bases. V gave up 6 bases and J gave up 3 bases; unmatched junction bases: 2. The germline V gene encodes CDR1 SGHRS and CDR2 YFSETQ. This CDR3 is 13 amino acids long. The CDR3 sequence is CASTTSGYNEQFF. CDR3 in DNA: TGCGCCAGCACCACTAGCGGCTACAATGAGCAGTTCTTC.

The chain joins TRBV7-3 to TRBJ1-1; no reliable D call. The germline V gene has CDR1 SGHTA and CDR2 FQGTGA. V shed 5 bases and J shed 0 bases, with 10 bases lying between them. The CDR3 extends over 14 amino acids. This CDR3 reads CASSERSVNTEAFF. CDR3 in DNA: TGTGCCAGCAGCGAACGGTCGGTGAACACTGAAGCTTTCTTT.

The chain has TRBV6-1 and TRBJ2-1, with 9 positions matching TRBD2. The J segment lost 7 bases and the V segment lost 7 bases, leaving 17 bases of the junction unmatched. CDR3 length equals 17 residues. From germline, CDR1 is MNHNS and CDR2 SASEGT. The CDR3 sequence: CASKSRAGASGANEQFF. The CDR3 bases are TGTGCCAGCAAGTCGAGGGCGGGGGCTAGCGGGGCAAATGAGCAGTTCTTC.

V is TRBV27 and J is TRBJ2-4; possible D gene TRBD1, 7 bases. The CDR3 is made up of 14 amino acids. Germline CDR1 and CDR2: MNHEY and SMNVEV (reference sequence). Trimming stripped 4 bases from V and 13 bases from J, with 20 bases between. The DNA of the CDR3 is TGTGCCAGCAGTTACGGACAGGTTGGAAGCGGGCAGTACTTC. Protein sequence: CASSYGQVGSGQYF.

This chain joins TRBV27 and TRBJ2-3, with a weak D call TRBD2 (5 bases). Germline lookup yields CDR1 MNHEY and CDR2 SMNVEV (reference sequence). The CDR3 consists of 17 residues. Trimming stripped 5 bases from V and 2 bases from J, with 20 bases between. The CDR3 reads CASSTGLRGVNTDTQYF. The CDR3 nucleotides are TGTGCCAGCAGTACTGGGCTCCGGGGAGTGAACACAGATACGCAGTATTTT.

The rearrangement joins TRBV3-1 to TRBJ2-5; 9 bases map to TRBD1. V lost 0 bases, J lost 5 bases, and 7 bases stayed unmatched. The germline CDR1 and CDR2 sequences are LGHDT and YNNKEL (reference sequence). The CDR3 has 16 amino acids. The CDR3 nucleotides read TGTGCCAGCAGCCAAGAGGGAACAGGGGGCCTCGAGACCCAGTACTTC. Its protein is CASSQEGTGGLETQYF.

V gene TRBV20-1 combines with J gene TRBJ2-1; TRBD2 aligns across 7 bases. The CDR3 runs to 12 residues. CDR1 DFQATT and CDR2 SNEGSKA come from the germline V gene (reference sequence). The ends lost 5 bases at V and 10 bases at J; junction bases unmatched: 8. The CDR3 reads CSAAGLGDEQFF. The CDR3 bases are TGCAGTGCTGCAGGACTAGGGGACGAGCAGTTCTTC.